This T cell receptor beta chain was identified during a study of blood T cell repertoires in COVID-19. About the research overall: In each case, the material was cDNA or gDNA derived from T cells, B-cell-depleted T cells, or PBMCs.

Assay: immunoSEQ multiplex PCR; the TCRdb copy retains only in-frame clones and omits some. The repertoire includes some 180,000 clones, approximately 80% of them detected once, and 8.6% sits in the top ten. This clonotype originated in a woman aged 45-65 years with active or convalescent COVID-19. The specimen sequenced was peripheral blood.

CDR3 in DNA: TGTGCCAGCAGTTACCCCGAGACAGGGGTGAACACTGAAGCTTTCTTT. As protein: CASSYPETGVNTEAFF. This chain links TRBV6-6 with TRBJ1-1; 8 nucleotides agree with TRBD1. The V segment lost 2 bases and the J segment 0 bases; nucleotides outside the gene matches: 5. The CDR3 runs 16 residues. Germline V gene lookup returns CDR1 MNHNY and CDR2 SVGAGI (reference sequence).